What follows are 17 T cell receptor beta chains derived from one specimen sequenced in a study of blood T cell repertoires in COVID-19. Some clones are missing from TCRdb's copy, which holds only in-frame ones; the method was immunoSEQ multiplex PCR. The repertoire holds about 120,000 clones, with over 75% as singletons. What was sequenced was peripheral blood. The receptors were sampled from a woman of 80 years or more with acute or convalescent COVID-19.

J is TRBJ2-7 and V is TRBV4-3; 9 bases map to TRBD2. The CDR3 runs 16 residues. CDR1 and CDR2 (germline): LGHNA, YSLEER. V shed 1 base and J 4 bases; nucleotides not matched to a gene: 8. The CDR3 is CASSQGRGGAIYEQYF. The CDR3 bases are TGCGCCAGCAGCCAAGGCCGCGGGGGGGCAATTTACGAGCAGTACTTC.

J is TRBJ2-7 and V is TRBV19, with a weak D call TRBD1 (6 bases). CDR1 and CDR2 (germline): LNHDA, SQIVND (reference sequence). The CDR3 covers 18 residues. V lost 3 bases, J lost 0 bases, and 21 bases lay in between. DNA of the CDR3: TGTGCCAGTAGTATCCCTCCCGGACAGTTACTTAGCTCCTACGAGCAGTACTTC. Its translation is CASSIPPGQLLSSYEQYF.

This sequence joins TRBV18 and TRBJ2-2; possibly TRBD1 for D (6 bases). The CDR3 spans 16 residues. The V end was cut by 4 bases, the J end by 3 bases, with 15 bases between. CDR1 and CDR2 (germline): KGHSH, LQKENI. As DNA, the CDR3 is TGTGCCAGCTCACAACAGGGAAGTCGAGACACCGGGGAGCTGTTTTTT. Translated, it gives CASSQQGSRDTGELFF.

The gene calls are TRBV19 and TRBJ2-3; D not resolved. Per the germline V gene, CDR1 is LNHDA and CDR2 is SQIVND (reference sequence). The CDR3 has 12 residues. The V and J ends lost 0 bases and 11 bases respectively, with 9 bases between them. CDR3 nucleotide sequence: TGTGCCAGTAGTATAGAGAGGTTAGGGCAGTATTTT. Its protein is CASSIERLGQYF.

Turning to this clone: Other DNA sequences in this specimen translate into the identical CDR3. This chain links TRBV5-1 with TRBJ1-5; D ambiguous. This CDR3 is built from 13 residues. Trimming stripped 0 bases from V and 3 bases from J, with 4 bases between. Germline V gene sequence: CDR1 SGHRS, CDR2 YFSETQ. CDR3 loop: CASSLGANQPQHF. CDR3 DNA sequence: TGCGCCAGCAGCTTGGGGGCCAATCAGCCCCAGCATTTT.

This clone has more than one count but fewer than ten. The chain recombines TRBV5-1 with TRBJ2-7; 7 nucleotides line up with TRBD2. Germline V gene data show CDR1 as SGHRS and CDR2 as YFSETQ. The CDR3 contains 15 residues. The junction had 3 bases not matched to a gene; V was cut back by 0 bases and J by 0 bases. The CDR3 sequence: CASSLERGDSYEQYF. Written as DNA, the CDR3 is TGCGCCAGCAGCTTGGAACGGGGGGACTCCTACGAGCAGTACTTC.

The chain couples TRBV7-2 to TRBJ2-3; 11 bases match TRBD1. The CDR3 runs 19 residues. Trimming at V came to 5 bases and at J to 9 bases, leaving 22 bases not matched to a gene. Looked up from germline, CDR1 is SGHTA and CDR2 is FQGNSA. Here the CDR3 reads CASSHTYRDRGYESGTQYF. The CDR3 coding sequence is TGTGCCAGCAGCCACACCTACCGGGACAGGGGGTACGAGTCAGGGACGCAGTATTTT.

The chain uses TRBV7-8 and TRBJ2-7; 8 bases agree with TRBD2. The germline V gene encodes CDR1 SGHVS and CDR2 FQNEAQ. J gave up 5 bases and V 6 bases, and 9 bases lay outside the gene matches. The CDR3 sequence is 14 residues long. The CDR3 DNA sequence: TGTGCCAGCAGACGAAGCGGGAGAGGCGACGAGCAGTACTTC. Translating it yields CASRRSGRGDEQYF.

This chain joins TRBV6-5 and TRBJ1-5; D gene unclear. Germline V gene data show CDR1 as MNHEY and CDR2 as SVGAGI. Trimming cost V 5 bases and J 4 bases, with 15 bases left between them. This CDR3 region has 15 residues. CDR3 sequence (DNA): TGTGCCAGCAGTCCCCTTACGGCGGGAAATCAGCCCCAGCATTTT. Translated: CASSPLTAGNQPQHF.

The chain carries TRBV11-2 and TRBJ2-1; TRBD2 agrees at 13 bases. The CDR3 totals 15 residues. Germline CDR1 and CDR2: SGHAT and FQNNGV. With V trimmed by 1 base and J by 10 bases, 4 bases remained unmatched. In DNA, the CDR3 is TGTGCCAGCAGCTTAGGGACTAGCGGGGGCCTCGAGCAGTTCTTC. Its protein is CASSLGTSGGLEQFF. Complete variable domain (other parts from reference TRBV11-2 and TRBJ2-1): EAGVAQSPRYKIIEKRQSVAFWCNPISGHATLYWYQQILGQGPKLLIQFQNNGVVDDSQLPKDRFSAERLKGVDSTLKIQPAKLEDSAVYLCASSLGTSGGLEQFFGPGTRLTVL.

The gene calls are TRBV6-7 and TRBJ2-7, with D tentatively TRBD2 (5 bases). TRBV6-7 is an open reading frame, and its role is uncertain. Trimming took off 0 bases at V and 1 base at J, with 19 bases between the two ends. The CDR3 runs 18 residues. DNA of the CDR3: TGTGCCAGCAGTTACTCGGGTGAGGACCCCGGACTTTCCTACGAGCAGTACTTC. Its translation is CASSYSGEDPGLSYEQYF.

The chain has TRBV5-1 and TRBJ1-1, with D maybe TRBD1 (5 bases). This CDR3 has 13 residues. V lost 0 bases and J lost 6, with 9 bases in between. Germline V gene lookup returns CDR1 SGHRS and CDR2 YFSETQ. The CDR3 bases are TGCGCCAGCAGCTTGGCAAGGGGCTCTGAAGCTTTCTTT. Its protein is CASSLARGSEAFF. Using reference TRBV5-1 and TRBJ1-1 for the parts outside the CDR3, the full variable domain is KAGVTQTPRYLIKTRGQQVTLSCSPISGHRSVSWYQQTPGQGLQFLFEYFSETQRNKGNFPGRFSGRQFSNSRSEMNVSTLELGDSALYLCASSLARGSEAFFGQGTRLTVV.

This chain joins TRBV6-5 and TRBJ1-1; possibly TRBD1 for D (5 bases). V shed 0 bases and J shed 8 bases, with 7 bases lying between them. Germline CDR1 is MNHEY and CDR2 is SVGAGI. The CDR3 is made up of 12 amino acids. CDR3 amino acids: CASSYSAGEAFF. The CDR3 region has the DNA TGTGCCAGCAGTTACTCGGCAGGGGAAGCTTTCTTT.

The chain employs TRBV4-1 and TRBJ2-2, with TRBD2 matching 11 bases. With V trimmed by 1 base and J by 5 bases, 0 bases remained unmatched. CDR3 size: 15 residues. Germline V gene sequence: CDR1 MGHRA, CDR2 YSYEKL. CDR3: CASSQGLAGTGELFF. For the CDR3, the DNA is TGCGCCAGCAGCCAAGGACTAGCGGGGACCGGGGAGCTGTTTTTT.

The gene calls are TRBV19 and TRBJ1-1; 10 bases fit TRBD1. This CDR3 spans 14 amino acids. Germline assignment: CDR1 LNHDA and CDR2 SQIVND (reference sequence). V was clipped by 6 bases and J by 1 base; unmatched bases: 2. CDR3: CASSRQGANTEAFF. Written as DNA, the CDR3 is TGTGCCAGTAGCAGACAGGGGGCGAACACTGAAGCTTTCTTT.

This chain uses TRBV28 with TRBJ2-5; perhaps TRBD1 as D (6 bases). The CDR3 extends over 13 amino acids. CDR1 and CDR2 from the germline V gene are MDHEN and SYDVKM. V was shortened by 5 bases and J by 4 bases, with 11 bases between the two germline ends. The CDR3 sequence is CASSLGQLETQYF. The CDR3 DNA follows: TGTGCCAGCAGTCTCGGACAGTTAGAGACCCAGTACTTC.

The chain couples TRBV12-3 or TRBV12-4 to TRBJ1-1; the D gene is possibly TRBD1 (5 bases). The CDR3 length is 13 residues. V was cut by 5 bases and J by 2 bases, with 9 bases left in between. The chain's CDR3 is CASSLTANTEAFF. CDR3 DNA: TGTGCCAGCAGTCTGACAGCTAACACTGAAGCTTTCTTT.